The clone carrying this TCR beta chain was counted once. This sample is part of a study of blood T cell repertoires in COVID-19. As for the study in general: From T cells, B-cell-depleted T cells, or PBMCs came the material, which was cDNA or gDNA.

As originally analysed: Amplification of reference gene primers provided the estimated nucleated cell counts. Only in-frame clones appear in the TCRdb table, and some are missing; sequencing was by immunoSEQ multiplex PCR. Clone size and the V and J calls come from that table; the DNA yielded D and trimming. The table records 110,000 to 150,000 clones, about 89% of them present only once. The specimen was peripheral blood. This sequence was found in a man aged 55 to 70 with active or convalescent COVID-19.

The CDR3 spells CAIESGQGDTGELFF. As DNA, the CDR3 is TGTGCCATCGAATCCGGACAGGGCGACACCGGGGAGCTGTTTTTT. V gene TRBV10-3 combines with J gene TRBJ2-2; 8 bases match TRBD1. V lost 8 bases to trimming and J lost 3 bases; unmatched junction nucleotides: 8. The CDR3 contains 15 residues. Germline V gene data show CDR1 as ENHRY and CDR2 as SYGVKD.